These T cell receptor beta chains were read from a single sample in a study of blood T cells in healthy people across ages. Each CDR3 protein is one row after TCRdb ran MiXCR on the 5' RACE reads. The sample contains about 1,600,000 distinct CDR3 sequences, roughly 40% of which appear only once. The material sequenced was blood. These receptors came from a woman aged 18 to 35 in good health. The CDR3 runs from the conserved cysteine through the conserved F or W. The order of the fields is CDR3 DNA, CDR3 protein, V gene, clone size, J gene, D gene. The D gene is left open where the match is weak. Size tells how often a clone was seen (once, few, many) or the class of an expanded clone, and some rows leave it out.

TGTGCCAGCAGCCCCACGGGGAATCGGCCCCAGCATTTT CASSPTGNRPQHF TRBV5-5 NA TRBJ1-5 NA
TGTGCCATCAGTGGAGGGCAGGGACCCCCCGAGACCCAGTACTTC CAISGGQGPPETQYF TRBV10-3 few TRBJ2-5 NA
TGTGCCACCAGTGATTTGCTGTGGGCGACAGGGAGCGAGCAGTACTTC CATSDLLWATGSEQYF TRBV24-1 NA TRBJ2-7 TRBD1
TGTGCCAGCAGTGCCTATCCGGGACAGGAGAGTGGCTACACCTTC CASSAYPGQESGYTF TRBV27 NA TRBJ1-2 TRBD1
TGTGCTAGTGGTTTGGTACTGGGCAGGGGGGAACACGAGCAGTACTTC CASGLVLGRGEHEQYF TRBV12-5 NA TRBJ2-7 NA
TGTGCCAGCAGCTTAGCGTCTAGCGGTACCTACAATGAGCAGTTCTTC CASSLASSGTYNEQFF TRBV7-2 NA TRBJ2-1 TRBD2
TGCGCCAGCAGCCAAGAGGACAGGCAGAACTATGGCTACACCTTC CASSQEDRQNYGYTF TRBV4-1 NA TRBJ1-2 TRBD1
TGCAGTTCAACGGGACTCTATTACTCCGAGCAGTACTTC CSSTGLYYSEQYF TRBV20-1 few TRBJ2-7 NA
TGTGCCAGCAGTACGTGGGCTACAGAAAACACCATATATTTT CASSTWATENTIYF TRBV6-5 NA TRBJ1-3 NA
TGTGCCAGCAGCAACCCGGGACAGGGGGCAAGTGGGAATCAGCCCCAGCATTTT CASSNPGQGASGNQPQHF TRBV6-1 NA TRBJ1-5 TRBD1
TGTGCCAGCAGCCGGACTCCGGGGGTTGGAGGCGCAGATACGCAGTATTTT CASSRTPGVGGADTQYF TRBV3-1 NA TRBJ2-3 NA
TGTGCCAGCAGCCAAGGGGGACAGAGGTGTGGCTACACCTTC CASSQGGQRCGYTF TRBV14 NA TRBJ1-2 TRBD1
TGTGCCAGCAGCGTAGCTGAGGAAGATACGCAGTATTTT CASSVAEEDTQYF TRBV9 NA TRBJ2-3 NA
TGTGCCAGCATCAAACGGGAGACCGGCGAGCAGTACTTC CASIKRETGEQYF TRBV12-3/TRBV12-4 few TRBJ2-7 NA
TGTACCGTCCAACAGGGCGCCAACACTGAAGCTTTCTTT CTVQQGANTEAFF TRBV10-3 NA TRBJ1-1 NA
TGCAGTGCTAGAGACGAGGGCCCTACTAGCACAGATACGCAGTATTTT CSARDEGPTSTDTQYF TRBV20-1 NA TRBJ2-3 NA
TGTGCCAGCAGTTCTCTGGGGAGCGGTGCTTCCTACAATGAGCAGTACTTC CASSSLGSGASYNEQYF TRBV27 NA TRBJ2-7 NA
TGCAGTGCCGCCCTTGCAGGAGAGACCCAGTACTTC CSAALAGETQYF TRBV20-1 NA TRBJ2-5 NA
TGTGCCAGCACCGCAGGGGGTGGCCAGCCCCAGCATTTT CASTAGGGQPQHF TRBV6-5 few TRBJ1-5 TRBD1
TGTGCCAGCAGCTTGAAGAGGGCCTCTGGGGCCAACGTCCTGACTTTC CASSLKRASGANVLTF TRBV7-9 NA TRBJ2-6 NA
TGTGCCAGCAGCTACGGACAAGGAGGGGAGCTGTTTTTT CASSYGQGGELFF TRBV11-2 NA TRBJ2-2 NA
TGCGCCAGCAGCTTGAAATCTAGCGGGGGGGTCGGTTCAGATACGCAGTATTTT CASSLKSSGGVGSDTQYF TRBV5-1 NA TRBJ2-3 TRBD2
TGTGCCAGCAGTCACCCCTCCCAAGAGACCCAGTACTTC CASSHPSQETQYF TRBV28 few TRBJ2-5 NA
TGTGCCAGCAGAGTCCACATAGCGGGGTCGGACAATGAGCAGTTCTTC CASRVHIAGSDNEQFF TRBV6-1 few TRBJ2-1 TRBD2
TGTGCCAGCAGTCAAGGTCATTCCGCGCAGTATTTT CASSQGHSAQYF TRBV6-2/TRBV6-3 few TRBJ2-3 NA
TGTGCCAGCAGCCGTCGCCCGGGTAGCAGGAGGGCAGATACGCAGTATTTT CASSRRPGSRRADTQYF TRBV2 NA TRBJ2-3 NA
TGTGCCAGCAGCCCAGGGACTAGCGGGATCCATGAGCAGTTCTTC CASSPGTSGIHEQFF TRBV3-1 few TRBJ2-1 TRBD2
TGCAGCGTGTACCAGACGGGGTATGGCTACACCTTC CSVYQTGYGYTF TRBV29-1 NA TRBJ1-2 NA
TGTGCCAGCAGTTCACAGGGGGGCCCTGGATATGGCTACACCTTC CASSSQGGPGYGYTF TRBV6-5 NA TRBJ1-2 TRBD1
TGTGCCAGCAGCCCCATGAGCGGGGGCTTATCCTACGAGCAGTACTTC CASSPMSGGLSYEQYF TRBV4-2 few TRBJ2-7 TRBD2
TGTGCCAGCATCGGTGGGGAAAAACTGTTTTTT CASIGGEKLFF TRBV2 once TRBJ1-4 NA